In its sample, the clone carrying this T cell receptor (beta chain) was seen a few times. This record comes from a study of immune evolution from preneoplasia to lung adenocarcinoma. Method: immunoSEQ multiplex PCR; TCRdb's copy keeps in-frame clones and lacks some. In the table there are about 5,000 clones, under 80% of which are singletons. This CDR3 spans 15 amino acids. Trimming took 0 bases from V and 0 from J, leaving 9 bases between them. Germline V lookup: CDR1 MNHEY, CDR2 SVGAGI. The sequence derives from a person aged 70 to 79 with lung adenocarcinoma. The V call is TRBV6-5, the J call TRBJ2-7, with D uncertain. Sequencing input: FFPE minimally invasive lung adenocarcinoma tissue. The CDR3 coding sequence is TGTGCCAGCAGTTACTCGATGGAATCCTCCTACGAGCAGTACTTC. It translates to CASSYSMESSYEQYF.